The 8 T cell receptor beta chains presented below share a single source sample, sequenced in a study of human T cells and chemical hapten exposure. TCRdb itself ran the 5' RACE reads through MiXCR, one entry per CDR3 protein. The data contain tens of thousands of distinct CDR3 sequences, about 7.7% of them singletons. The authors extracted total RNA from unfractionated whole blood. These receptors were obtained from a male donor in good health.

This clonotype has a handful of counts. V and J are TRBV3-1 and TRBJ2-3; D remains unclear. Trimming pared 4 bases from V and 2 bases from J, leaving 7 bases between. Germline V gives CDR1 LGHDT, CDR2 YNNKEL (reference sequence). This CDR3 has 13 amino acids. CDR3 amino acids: CASSPDTTDTQYF. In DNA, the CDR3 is TGTGCCAGCAGCCCTGACACCACAGATACGCAGTATTTT.

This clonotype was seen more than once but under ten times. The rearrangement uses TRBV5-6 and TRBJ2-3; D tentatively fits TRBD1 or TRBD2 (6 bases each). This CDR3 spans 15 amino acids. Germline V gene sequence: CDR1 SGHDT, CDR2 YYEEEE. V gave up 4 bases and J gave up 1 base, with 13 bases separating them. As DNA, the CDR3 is TGTGCCAGCAGCGGAGGGGGACTCCGCACAGATACGCAGTATTTT. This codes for CASSGGGLRTDTQYF.

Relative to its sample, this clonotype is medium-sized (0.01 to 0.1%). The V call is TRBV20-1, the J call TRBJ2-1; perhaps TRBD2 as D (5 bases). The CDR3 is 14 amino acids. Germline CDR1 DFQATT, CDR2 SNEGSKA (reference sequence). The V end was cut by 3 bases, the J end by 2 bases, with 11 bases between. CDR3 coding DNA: TGCAGTGCTAGGGCTGGGGAGCCCTACAATGAGCAGTTCTTC. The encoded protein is CSARAGEPYNEQFF.

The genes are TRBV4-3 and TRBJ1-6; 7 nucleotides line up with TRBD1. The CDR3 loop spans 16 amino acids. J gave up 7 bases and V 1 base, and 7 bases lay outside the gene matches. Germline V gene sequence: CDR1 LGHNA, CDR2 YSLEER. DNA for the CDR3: TGCGCCAGCAGCCAAGTAGGGGACAGTCCAAATTCACCCCTCCACTTT. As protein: CASSQVGDSPNSPLHF.

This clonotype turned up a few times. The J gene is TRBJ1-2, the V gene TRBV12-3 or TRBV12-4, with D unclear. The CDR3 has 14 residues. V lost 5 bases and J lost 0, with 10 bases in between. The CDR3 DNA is TGTGCCAGCAGTCCCGCGGATTCTAACTATGGCTACACCTTC. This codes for CASSPADSNYGYTF.

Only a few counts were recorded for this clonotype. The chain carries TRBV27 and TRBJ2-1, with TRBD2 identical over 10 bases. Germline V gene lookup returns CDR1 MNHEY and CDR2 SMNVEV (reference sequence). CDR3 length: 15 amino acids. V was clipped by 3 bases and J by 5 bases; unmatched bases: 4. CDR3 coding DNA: TGTGCCAGCAGTTTGGCTAGCGGGGGAGACAATGAGCAGTTCTTC. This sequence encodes CASSLASGGDNEQFF.

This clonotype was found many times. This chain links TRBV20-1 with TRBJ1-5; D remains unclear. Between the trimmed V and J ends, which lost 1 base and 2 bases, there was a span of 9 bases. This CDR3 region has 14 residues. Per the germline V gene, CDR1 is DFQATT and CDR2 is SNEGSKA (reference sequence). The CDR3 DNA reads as TGCAGTGCTAGAGCGGGGTTAGGCAATCAGCCCCAGCATTTT. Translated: CSARAGLGNQPQHF.

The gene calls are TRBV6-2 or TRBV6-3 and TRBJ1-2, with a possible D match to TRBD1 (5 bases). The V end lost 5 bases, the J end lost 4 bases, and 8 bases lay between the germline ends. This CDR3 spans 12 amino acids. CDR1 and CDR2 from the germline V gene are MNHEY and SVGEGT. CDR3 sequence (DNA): TGTGCCAGCAGTCGCGACAGCTATGGCTACACCTTC. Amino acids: CASSRDSYGYTF.